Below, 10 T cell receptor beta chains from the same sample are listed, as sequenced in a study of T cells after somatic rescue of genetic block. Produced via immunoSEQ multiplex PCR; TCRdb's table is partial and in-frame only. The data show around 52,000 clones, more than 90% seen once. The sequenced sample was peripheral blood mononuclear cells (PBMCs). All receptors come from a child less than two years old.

DNA for the CDR3: TGTGCTAGTGGTTTGGGGGACACTGAAGCTTTCTTT. Protein sequence: CASGLGDTEAFF. The rearrangement links TRBV12-5 to TRBJ1-1; no clear D gene. The CDR3 contains 12 residues. The ends were cut back, 1 base at V and 3 bases at J, with 3 bases in the middle. CDR1 LGHNT and CDR2 FRNRAP come from the germline V gene.

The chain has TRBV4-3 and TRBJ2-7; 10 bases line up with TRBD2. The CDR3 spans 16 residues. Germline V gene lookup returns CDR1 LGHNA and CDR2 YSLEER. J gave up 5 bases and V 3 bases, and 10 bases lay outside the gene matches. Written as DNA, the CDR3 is TGCGCCAGCAGCCAGTCTAGCGGGAGCCCGGCTAACGAGCAGTACTTC. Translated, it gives CASSQSSGSPANEQYF.

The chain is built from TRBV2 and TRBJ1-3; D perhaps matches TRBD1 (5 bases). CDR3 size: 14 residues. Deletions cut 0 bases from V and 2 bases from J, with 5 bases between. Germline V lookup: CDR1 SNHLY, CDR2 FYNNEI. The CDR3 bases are TGTGCCAGCAGTGAAGCAGGGGCTGGAAACACCATATATTTT. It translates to CASSEAGAGNTIYF.

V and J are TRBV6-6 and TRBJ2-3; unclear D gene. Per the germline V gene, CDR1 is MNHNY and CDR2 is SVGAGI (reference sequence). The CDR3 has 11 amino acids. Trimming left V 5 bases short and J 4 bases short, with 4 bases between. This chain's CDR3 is CASSRSDTQYF. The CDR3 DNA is TGTGCCAGCAGTAGGTCAGATACGCAGTATTTT.

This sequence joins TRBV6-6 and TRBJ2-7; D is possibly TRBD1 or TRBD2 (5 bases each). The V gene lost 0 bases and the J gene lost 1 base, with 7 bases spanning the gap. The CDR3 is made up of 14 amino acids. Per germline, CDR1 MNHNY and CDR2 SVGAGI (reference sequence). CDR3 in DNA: TGTGCCAGCAGTTACTCGGGGACGTCCTACGAGCAGTACTTC. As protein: CASSYSGTSYEQYF.

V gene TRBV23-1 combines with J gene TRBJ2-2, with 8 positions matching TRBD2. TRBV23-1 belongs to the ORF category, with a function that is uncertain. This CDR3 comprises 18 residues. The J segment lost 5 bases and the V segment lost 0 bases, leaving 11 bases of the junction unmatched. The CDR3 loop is CASSQSGGGRRKTGELFF. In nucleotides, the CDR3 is TGCGCCAGCAGTCAATCGGGGGGCGGGAGGAGAAAGACCGGGGAGCTGTTTTTT.

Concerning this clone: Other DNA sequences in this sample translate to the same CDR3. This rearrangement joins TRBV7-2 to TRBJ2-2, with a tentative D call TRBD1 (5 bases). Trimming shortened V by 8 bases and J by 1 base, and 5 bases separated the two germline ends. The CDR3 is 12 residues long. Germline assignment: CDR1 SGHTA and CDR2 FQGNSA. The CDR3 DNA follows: TGTGCCAGCGGACAGAACACCGGGGAGCTGTTTTTT. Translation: CASGQNTGELFF.

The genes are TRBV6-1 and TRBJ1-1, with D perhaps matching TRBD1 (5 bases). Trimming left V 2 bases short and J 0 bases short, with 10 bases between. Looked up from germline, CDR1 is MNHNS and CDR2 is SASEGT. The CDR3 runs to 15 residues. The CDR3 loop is CASSEQGFLNTEAFF. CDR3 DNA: TGTGCCAGCAGTGAACAGGGTTTTTTGAACACTGAAGCTTTCTTT.

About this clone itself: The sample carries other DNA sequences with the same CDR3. This CDR3 is CASSVLAVTDTQYF. CDR3 nucleotides: TGTGCCAGCAGCGTTCTAGCGGTCACAGATACGCAGTATTTT. V usage is TRBV6-1 and J usage is TRBJ2-3; 7 bases map to TRBD2. This CDR3 is built from 14 residues. The junction had 5 bases not matched to a gene; V was cut back by 6 bases and J by 2 bases. Germline V gene lookup returns CDR1 MNHNS and CDR2 SASEGT.

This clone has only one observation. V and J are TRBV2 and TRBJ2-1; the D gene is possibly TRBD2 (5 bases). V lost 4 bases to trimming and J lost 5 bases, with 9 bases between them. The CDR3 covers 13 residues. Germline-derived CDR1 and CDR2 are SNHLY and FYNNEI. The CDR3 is CASSVERDNEQFF. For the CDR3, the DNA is TGTGCCAGCAGTGTAGAGAGGGACAATGAGCAGTTCTTC.